The 26 T cell receptor beta chains in this list originate from one sample, sequenced in a study of post-analysis software for immune sequencing data. Study-wide results and limits: Five TRBV segments, including TRBV5-6, TRBV5-1 and TRBV20-1, were more frequent in patients than controls.

These receptors have no identified antigens. cDNA libraries of TCR beta carried unique molecular identifiers. TCRdb itself ran the PCR reads through MiXCR, one entry per CDR3 protein. The data show more than 500,000 distinct CDR3 sequences, 30% to 40% seen once. Sequencing was done on a sample of blood. These receptors all come from a girl under 18 with multiple sclerosis.

The V and J genes are TRBV20-1 and TRBJ2-3, with no clear D. Trimming took off 5 bases at V and 2 bases at J, with 14 bases between the two ends. There are 14 residues in the CDR3. CDR1 DFQATT and CDR2 SNEGSKA come from the germline V gene (reference sequence). The DNA of the CDR3 is TGCAGTGCTCGACCTAATCGGTACACAGATACGCAGTATTTT. This codes for CSARPNRYTDTQYF.

This clonotype occurred a few times. V gene TRBV10-3 combines with J gene TRBJ1-5; the D is unclear. The germline V gene has CDR1 ENHRY and CDR2 SYGVKD. The CDR3 contains 13 residues. With 3 bases removed from V and 4 bases from J, the gap between germline ends came to 7 bases. This chain's CDR3 is CAISEQQNQPQHF. CDR3 in DNA: TGTGCCATCAGTGAACAGCAGAATCAGCCCCAGCATTTT.

The chain has TRBV5-1 and TRBJ2-1, with TRBD1 matching over 8 bases. Germline CDR1 reads SGHRS; CDR2 reads YFSETQ. The CDR3 contains 16 residues. With 0 bases clipped from V and 9 bases from J, the junction kept 11 bases outside the gene matches. The DNA for the CDR3 is TGCGCCAGCAGCTTGGAGTGGGGCAGGGGGCAAAGTGAGCAGTTCTTC. Its protein product is CASSLEWGRGQSEQFF. The full variable domain, rest sourced from reference TRBV5-1 and TRBJ2-1, is KAGVTQTPRYLIKTRGQQVTLSCSPISGHRSVSWYQQTPGQGLQFLFEYFSETQRNKGNFPGRFSGRQFSNSRSEMNVSTLELGDSALYLCASSLEWGRGQSEQFFGPGTRLTVL.

This chain connects TRBV4-1 to TRBJ2-7; D gene uncertain. With 4 bases removed from V and 3 bases from J, the gap between germline ends came to 16 bases. The CDR3 spans 15 residues. The V gene's germline CDR1 is MGHRA and CDR2 YSYEKL. Written as DNA, the CDR3 is TGCGCCAGCAGCCCCCCCATGGGCGGAATCTACGAGCAGTACTTC. Its translation: CASSPPMGGIYEQYF.

The chain joins TRBV5-1 to TRBJ2-1; 10 bases align to TRBD1. The CDR3 runs to 13 residues. The V and J ends lost 5 bases and 9 bases, in that order; junction bases with no gene match: 5. Germline V gene data show CDR1 as SGHRS and CDR2 as YFSETQ. CDR3 nucleotide sequence: TGCGCCAGCAGGGGACAGGGGTTAAGTGAGCAGTTCTTC. This sequence encodes CASRGQGLSEQFF.

V gene TRBV2 combines with J gene TRBJ2-5; 8 positions match TRBD1. The CDR3 is 15 amino acids. V shed 4 bases and J 7 bases; nucleotides not matched to a gene: 11. Germline values: CDR1 SNHLY, CDR2 FYNNEI. The CDR3 region has the DNA TGTGCCAGCAGTGCCGGACAGGGTGAGAGTTGGACCCAGTACTTC. Protein sequence: CASSAGQGESWTQYF.

This chain links TRBV5-1 with TRBJ2-7; D is possibly TRBD1 or TRBD2 (5 bases each). This CDR3 has 14 amino acids. V lost 4 bases and J 7 bases, leaving 18 bases between the germline ends. Looked up from germline, CDR1 is SGHRS and CDR2 is YFSETQ. CDR3 sequence reads: CASSGQGLSNEQYF. CDR3 sequence (DNA): TGCGCCAGCAGCGGACAAGGACTTTCCAATGAGCAGTACTTC.

This sequence joins TRBV15 and TRBJ2-7; D not resolved. The CDR3 totals 15 residues. Trimming left V 0 bases short and J 1 base short, with 10 bases between. Germline CDR1 is LNHNV and CDR2 is YYDKDF (reference sequence). This CDR3 is CATSRDLVGSYEQYF. CDR3 nucleotides: TGTGCCACCAGCAGAGACTTGGTGGGGTCCTACGAGCAGTACTTC.

For the CDR3, the DNA is TGTGCCAGCAGTAGGGGACAGGGAAGCGAGCAGTTCTTC. This codes for CASSRGQGSEQFF. The genes are TRBV28 and TRBJ2-1; 9 bases are a match to TRBD1. This CDR3 comprises 13 residues. Unmatched junction bases numbered 6, after V lost 5 bases and J lost 10 bases. The germline V gene encodes CDR1 MDHEN and CDR2 SYDVKM.

This clonotype was seen more than once but under ten times. The chain uses TRBV20-1 and TRBJ2-3; 11 bases agree with TRBD2. Germline V gives CDR1 DFQATT, CDR2 SNEGSKA (reference sequence). CDR3 size: 15 residues. Germline trimming cut 6 bases from V and 2 bases from J; bases unmatched to any gene: 7. The CDR3: CSATATSGVTDTQYF. In nucleotides, the CDR3 is TGCAGTGCCACGGCGACTAGCGGGGTCACAGATACGCAGTATTTT.

As concerns this clonotype: This may be a read error: a much more frequent sequence differs by one nucleotide. This sequence joins TRBV6-5 and TRBJ2-5; D is uncertain. The J call may be mistaken, given a closer DNA end match to TRBJ2-7. This CDR3 contains 14 residues. Germline CDR1 MNHEY, CDR2 SVGAGI. For the CDR3, the DNA is TGTGCCAGCAGTTACTCGATTGGCGCCCACGAGCAGTACTTC. Translated: CASSYSIGAHEQYF.

There are a few counts of this clonotype. The V and J genes are TRBV20-1 and TRBJ1-5; no clear D. The CDR3 has 14 residues. CDR1 and CDR2 (germline): DFQATT, SNEGSKA (reference sequence). V lost 0 bases, J lost 6 bases, and 12 bases lay in between. CDR3 nucleotide sequence: TGCAGTGCTAGAGATACCCGGGCCGGTCAGCCCCAGCATTTT. Its protein is CSARDTRAGQPQHF.

In its sample, this clonotype was seen a few times. The chain carries TRBV29-1 and TRBJ1-2; D uncertain. V lost 6 bases, J lost 1 base, and 21 bases lay in between. The CDR3 length is 16 residues. The germline V gene has CDR1 SQVTM and CDR2 ANQGSEA. DNA for the CDR3: TGCAGCGTCGTTACCGTCTCTCCTGTGGGTAACTATGGCTACACCTTC. As protein: CSVVTVSPVGNYGYTF.

This chain connects TRBV7-9 to TRBJ1-1; D remains unclear. Germline CDR1 is SEHNR and CDR2 is FQNEAQ (reference sequence). Trimming shortened V by 2 bases and J by 1 base, and 8 bases separated the two germline ends. The CDR3 runs to 14 residues. CDR3 sequence reads: CASSLNAKNTEAFF. The DNA of the CDR3 is TGTGCCAGCAGCTTAAATGCGAAGAACACTGAAGCTTTCTTT. Filled out from reference TRBV7-9 and TRBJ1-1, the complete variable domain reads DTGVSQNPRHKITKRGQNVTFRCDPISEHNRLYWYRQTLGQGPEFLTYFQNEAQLEKSRLLSDRFSAERPKGSFSTLEIQRTEQGDSAMYLCASSLNAKNTEAFFGQGTRLTVV.

At least ten counts were recorded for this clonotype. The gene calls are TRBV6-5 and TRBJ1-5, with TRBD1 matching 7 bases. Germline V gene lookup returns CDR1 MNHEY and CDR2 SVGAGI. This CDR3 region has 15 residues. V was pared by 5 bases and J by 7 bases, with 11 bases of the junction left unmatched. CDR3 region: CASSRFWTGEQPQHF. The CDR3 nucleotides are TGTGCCAGCAGTCGCTTTTGGACAGGCGAGCAGCCCCAGCATTTT.

The chain carries TRBV20-1 and TRBJ2-5, with D possibly matching TRBD1 (6 bases). The J call may be mistaken, given a closer DNA end match to TRBJ2-7. Germline-derived CDR1 and CDR2 are DFQATT and SNEGSKA (reference sequence). This CDR3 region has 14 residues. CDR3 DNA sequence: TGCAGTGCTAGCCCAGCAGGGGATAGGTACGAGCAGTACTTC. It codes for CSASPAGDRYEQYF.

The gene calls are TRBV19 and TRBJ1-2; 10 positions match TRBD1. Germline V CDR1 and CDR2: LNHDA, SQIVND (reference sequence). This CDR3 is 15 amino acids long. V trimming: 3 bases; J trimming: 3 bases; junction bases outside the gene matches: 4. This CDR3 is CASSIFGTGDYGYTF. The CDR3 DNA is TGTGCCAGTAGTATCTTCGGGACAGGGGACTATGGCTACACCTTC.

A few counts support this clonotype. This sequence joins TRBV11-2 and TRBJ1-2; D is unresolved. V was shortened by 1 base and J by 3 bases, with 9 bases between the two germline ends. The CDR3 spans 14 residues. Germline CDR1 and CDR2: SGHAT and FQNNGV. CDR3 protein: CASSLGSAYYGYTF. Written as DNA, the CDR3 is TGTGCCAGCAGCTTAGGGTCAGCTTACTATGGCTACACCTTC.

The CDR3 DNA is TGTGCCAGCAGAGTATTCGTGAGCCGGGGGAATGAGCAGTTCTTC. Encoded protein: CASRVFVSRGNEQFF. The chain is built from TRBV2 and TRBJ2-1; TRBD2 is a possible D gene (6 bases). Looked up from germline, CDR1 is SNHLY and CDR2 is FYNNEI. Trimming removed 6 bases at V and 7 bases at J, with 19 bases between. The CDR3 consists of 15 residues.

The chain links TRBV4-2 to TRBJ2-5; D remains unclear. The CDR3 runs 14 residues. In germline, CDR1 is LGHNA, CDR2 YNFKEQ. Trimming stripped 0 bases from V and 2 bases from J, with 7 bases between. In DNA form, the CDR3 reads TGTGCCAGCAGCCAAGAAGCAGTTCAAGAGACCCAGTACTTC. Protein: CASSQEAVQETQYF.

The chain combines TRBV5-1 with TRBJ1-1, with no clear D. Per germline, CDR1 SGHRS and CDR2 YFSETQ. CDR3 length: 14 residues. V lost 3 bases and J 0 bases, leaving 9 bases between the germline ends. CDR3 nucleotides: TGCGCCAGCAGCTCACTAAATTTGAACACTGAAGCTTTCTTT. This gives the protein CASSSLNLNTEAFF.

This clonotype occurred a few times. J is TRBJ2-1 and V is TRBV3-1; 8 nucleotides match TRBD2. The CDR3 extends over 15 amino acids. Germline CDR1 is LGHDT and CDR2 is YNNKEL (reference sequence). The V and J ends lost 1 base and 3 bases, in that order; junction bases with no gene match: 2. Written as DNA, the CDR3 is TGTGCCAGCAGCCAAGGCGGGGGGCTCTACAATGAGCAGTTCTTC. Residues: CASSQGGGLYNEQFF.

V usage is TRBV7-9 and J usage is TRBJ1-2, with D possibly TRBD1 on 6 matching bases. V lost 5 bases, J lost 5 bases, and 15 bases lay in between. This CDR3 has 14 amino acids. The germline gives CDR1 SEHNR, CDR2 FQNEAQ (reference sequence). CDR3 sequence reads: CASSKSDSGYGYTF. For the CDR3, the DNA is TGTGCCAGCAGCAAATCGGACAGTGGATATGGCTACACCTTC.

The chain has TRBV29-1 and TRBJ1-1; a weak D match, TRBD1 (5 bases). The CDR3 is 11 residues long. The germline CDR1 and CDR2 sequences are SQVTM and ANQGSEA. Trimming removed 5 bases from V and 12 bases from J, with 16 bases in between. CDR3 bases: TGCAGCGTTAAAGTGGGGCAGTCGACTTTCTTT. Translating gives CSVKVGQSTFF.

This chain links TRBV24-1 with TRBJ2-2; a weak D match, TRBD2 (5 bases). The length of the CDR3 is 14 residues. The ends were cut back, 7 bases at V and 4 bases at J, with 12 bases in the middle. Germline CDR1 KGHDR, CDR2 SFDVKD. The CDR3 sequence is CATREVEGTGELFF. DNA of the CDR3: TGTGCCACCAGGGAGGTAGAAGGCACCGGGGAGCTGTTTTTT.

This chain links TRBV12-3 or TRBV12-4 with TRBJ2-7, with TRBD2 identical over 7 bases. The V segment lost 5 bases and the J segment 6 bases; nucleotides outside the gene matches: 7. The CDR3 has 13 amino acids. This CDR3 reads CASSHWGGLEQYF. CDR3 nucleotide sequence: TGTGCCAGCAGTCACTGGGGAGGGCTCGAGCAGTACTTC.